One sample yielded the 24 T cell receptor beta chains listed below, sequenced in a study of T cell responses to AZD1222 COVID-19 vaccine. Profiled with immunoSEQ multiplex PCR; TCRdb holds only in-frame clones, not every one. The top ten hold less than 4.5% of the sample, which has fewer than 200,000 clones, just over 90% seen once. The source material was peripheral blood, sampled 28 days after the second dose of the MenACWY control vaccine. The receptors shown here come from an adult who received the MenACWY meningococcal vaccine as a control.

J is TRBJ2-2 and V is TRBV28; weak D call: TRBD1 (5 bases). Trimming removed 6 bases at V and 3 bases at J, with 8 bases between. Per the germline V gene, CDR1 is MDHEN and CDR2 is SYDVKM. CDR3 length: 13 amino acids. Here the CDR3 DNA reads TGTGCCAGCAGGCTACAGGACACCGGGGAGCTGTTTTTT. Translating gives CASRLQDTGELFF.

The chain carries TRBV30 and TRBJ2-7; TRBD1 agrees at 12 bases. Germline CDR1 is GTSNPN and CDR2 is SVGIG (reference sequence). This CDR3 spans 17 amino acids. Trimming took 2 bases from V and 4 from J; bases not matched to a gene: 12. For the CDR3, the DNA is TGTGCCTGGAGTCCTCGATATGGGGACAGGGGGCCATACGAGCAGTACTTC. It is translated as CAWSPRYGDRGPYEQYF.

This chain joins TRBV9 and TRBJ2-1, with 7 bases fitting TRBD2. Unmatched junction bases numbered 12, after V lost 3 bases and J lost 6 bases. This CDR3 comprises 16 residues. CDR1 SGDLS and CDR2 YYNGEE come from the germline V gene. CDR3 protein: CASSASSGRGVNEQFF. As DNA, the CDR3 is TGTGCCAGCAGCGCTTCATCAGGGAGGGGCGTCAATGAGCAGTTCTTC.

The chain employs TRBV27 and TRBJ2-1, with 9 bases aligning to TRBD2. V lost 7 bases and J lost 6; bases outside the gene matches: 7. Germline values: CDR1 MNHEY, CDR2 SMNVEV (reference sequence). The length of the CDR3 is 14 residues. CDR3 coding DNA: TGTGCCAGCACCACAATAGCGGGAGCCAATGAGCAGTTCTTC. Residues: CASTTIAGANEQFF.

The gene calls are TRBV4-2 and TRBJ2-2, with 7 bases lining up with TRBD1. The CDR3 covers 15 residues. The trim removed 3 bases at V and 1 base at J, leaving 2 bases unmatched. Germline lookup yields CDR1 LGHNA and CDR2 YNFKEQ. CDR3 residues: CASSHNRGNTGELFF. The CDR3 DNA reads TGTGCCAGCAGCCATAACAGGGGGAACACCGGGGAGCTGTTTTTT.

The CDR3 here is CASSLNHLGEQYF. The CDR3 DNA sequence: TGTGCCAGCAGCTTAAACCACCTGGGAGAGCAGTACTTC. The chain employs TRBV7-3 and TRBJ2-7; D is uncertain. V shed 1 base and J shed 7 bases, with 11 bases lying between them. CDR3 length equals 13 residues. Germline V gives CDR1 SGHTA, CDR2 FQGTGA.

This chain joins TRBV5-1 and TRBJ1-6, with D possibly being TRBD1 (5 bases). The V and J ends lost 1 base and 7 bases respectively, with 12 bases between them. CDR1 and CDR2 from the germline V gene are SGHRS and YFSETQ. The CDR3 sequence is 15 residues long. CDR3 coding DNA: TGCGCCAGCAGCTTGTCTCAGGGTGAGAATTCACCCCTCCACTTT. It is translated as CASSLSQGENSPLHF.

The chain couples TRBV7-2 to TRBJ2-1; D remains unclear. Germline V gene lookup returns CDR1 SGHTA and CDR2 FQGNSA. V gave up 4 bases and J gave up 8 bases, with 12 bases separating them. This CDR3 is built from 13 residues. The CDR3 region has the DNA TGTGCCAGCAGCTCCGACCACGAATATGAGCAGTTCTTC. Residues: CASSSDHEYEQFF.

Here the CDR3 reads CAISESGQGGNTEAFF. In DNA form, the CDR3 reads TGTGCCATCAGTGAGTCGGGACAGGGGGGGAACACTGAAGCTTTCTTT. J is TRBJ1-1 and V is TRBV10-3; 11 positions match TRBD1. V lost 0 bases, J lost 1 base, and 1 base stayed unmatched. Germline lookup yields CDR1 ENHRY and CDR2 SYGVKD. CDR3 length: 16 residues.

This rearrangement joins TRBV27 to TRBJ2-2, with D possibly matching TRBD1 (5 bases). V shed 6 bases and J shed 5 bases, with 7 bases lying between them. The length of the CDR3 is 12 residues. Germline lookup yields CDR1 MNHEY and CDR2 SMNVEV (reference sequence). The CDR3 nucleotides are TGTGCCAGCAGGAAGGGGACCGGGGAGCTGTTTTTT. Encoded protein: CASRKGTGELFF.

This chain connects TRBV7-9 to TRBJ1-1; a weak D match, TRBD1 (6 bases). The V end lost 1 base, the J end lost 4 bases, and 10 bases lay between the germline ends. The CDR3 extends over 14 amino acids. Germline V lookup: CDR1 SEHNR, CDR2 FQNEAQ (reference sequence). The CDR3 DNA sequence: TGTGCCAGCAGCTTAGTTGGGGGCGGCACTGAAGCTTTCTTT. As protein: CASSLVGGGTEAFF.

The CDR3 DNA follows: TGTGCCAGCAGCTTAAAAGACCCATTCGAGAACACTGAAGCTTTCTTT. Amino acids: CASSLKDPFENTEAFF. The chain couples TRBV7-9 to TRBJ1-1, with D uncertain. V lost 2 bases, J lost 1 base, and 14 bases lay in between. CDR3 length: 16 amino acids. Germline V gene data show CDR1 as SEHNR and CDR2 as FQNEAQ (reference sequence).

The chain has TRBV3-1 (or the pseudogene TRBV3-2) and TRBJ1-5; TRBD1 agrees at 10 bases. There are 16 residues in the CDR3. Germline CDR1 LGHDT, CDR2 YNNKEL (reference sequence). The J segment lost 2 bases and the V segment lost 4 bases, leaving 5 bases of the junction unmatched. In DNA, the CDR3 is TGTGCCAGCAGCCGTGGGACAGGGGTTCGCAATCAGCCCCAGCATTTT. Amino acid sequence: CASSRGTGVRNQPQHF.

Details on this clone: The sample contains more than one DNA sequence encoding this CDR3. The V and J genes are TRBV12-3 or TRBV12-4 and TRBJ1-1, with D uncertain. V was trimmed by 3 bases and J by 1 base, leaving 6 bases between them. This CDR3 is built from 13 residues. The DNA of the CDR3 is TGTGCCAGCAGTTTCCGGCCGAACACTGAAGCTTTCTTT. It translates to CASSFRPNTEAFF.

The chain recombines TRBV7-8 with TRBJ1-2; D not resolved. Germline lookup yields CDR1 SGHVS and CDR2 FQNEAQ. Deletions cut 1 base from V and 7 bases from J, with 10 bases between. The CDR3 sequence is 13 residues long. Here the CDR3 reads CASSLGLVSGYTF. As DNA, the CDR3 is TGTGCCAGCAGCTTAGGGTTGGTGTCTGGCTACACCTTC. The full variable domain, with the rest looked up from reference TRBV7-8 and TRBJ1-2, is GAGVSQSPRYKVAKRGQDVALRCDPISGHVSLFWYQQALGQGPEFLTYFQNEAQLDKSGLPSDRFFAERPEGSVSTLKIQRTQQEDSAVYLCASSLGLVSGYTFGSGTRLTVV.

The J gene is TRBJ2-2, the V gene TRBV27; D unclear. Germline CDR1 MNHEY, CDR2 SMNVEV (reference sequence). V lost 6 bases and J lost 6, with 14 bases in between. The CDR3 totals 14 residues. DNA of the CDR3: TGTGCCAGCAGGTCCCTCTTGAGCTCCGGGGAGCTGTTTTTT. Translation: CASRSLLSSGELFF.

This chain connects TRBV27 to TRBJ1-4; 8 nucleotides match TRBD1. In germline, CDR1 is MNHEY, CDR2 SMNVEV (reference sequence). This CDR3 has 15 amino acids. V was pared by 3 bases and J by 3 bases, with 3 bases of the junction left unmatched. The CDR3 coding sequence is TGTGCCAGCAGTTTTACGGACAGGGCTAATGAAAAACTGTTTTTT. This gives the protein CASSFTDRANEKLFF.

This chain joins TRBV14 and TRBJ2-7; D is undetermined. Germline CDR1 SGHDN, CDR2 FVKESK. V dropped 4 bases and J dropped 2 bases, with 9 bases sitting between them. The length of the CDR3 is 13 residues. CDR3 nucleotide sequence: TGTGCCAGCAGCCGGGTGGCGACCTACGAGCAGTACTTC. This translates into CASSRVATYEQYF.

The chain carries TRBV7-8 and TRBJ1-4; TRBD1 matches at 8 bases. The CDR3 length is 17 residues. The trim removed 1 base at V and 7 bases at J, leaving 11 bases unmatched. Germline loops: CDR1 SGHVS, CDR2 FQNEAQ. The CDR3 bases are TGTGCCAGCAGCTTAGTTGGGGGACAGGCCTTTGGTGAAAAACTGTTTTTT. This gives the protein CASSLVGGQAFGEKLFF.

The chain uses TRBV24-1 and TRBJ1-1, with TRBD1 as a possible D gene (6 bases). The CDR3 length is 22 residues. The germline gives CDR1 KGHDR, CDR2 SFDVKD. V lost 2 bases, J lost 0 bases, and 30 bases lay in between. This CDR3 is CATSDSPLVGLRTANLNTEAFF. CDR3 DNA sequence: TGTGCCACCAGTGATTCCCCCCTCGTGGGGCTAAGGACAGCAAACTTGAACACTGAAGCTTTCTTT.

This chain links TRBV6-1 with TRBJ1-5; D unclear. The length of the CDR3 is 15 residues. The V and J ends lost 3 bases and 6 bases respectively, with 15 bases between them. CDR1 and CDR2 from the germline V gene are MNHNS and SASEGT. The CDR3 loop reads CASSEGLSGSQPQHF. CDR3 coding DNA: TGTGCCAGCAGTGAGGGTTTGTCGGGGAGTCAGCCCCAGCATTTT.

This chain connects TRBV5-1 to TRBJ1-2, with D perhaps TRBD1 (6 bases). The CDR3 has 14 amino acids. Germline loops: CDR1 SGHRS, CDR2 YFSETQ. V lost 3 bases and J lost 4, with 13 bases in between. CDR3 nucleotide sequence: TGCGCCAGCAGCTCAGGGGACACTCCCTATGGCTACACCTTC. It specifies CASSSGDTPYGYTF.

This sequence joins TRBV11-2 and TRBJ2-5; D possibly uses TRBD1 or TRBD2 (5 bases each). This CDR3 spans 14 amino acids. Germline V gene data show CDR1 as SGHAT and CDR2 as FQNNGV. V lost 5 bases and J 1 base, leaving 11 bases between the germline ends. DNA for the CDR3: TGTGCCAGCAGCCATGGGACGATCCAAGAGACCCAGTACTTC. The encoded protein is CASSHGTIQETQYF.

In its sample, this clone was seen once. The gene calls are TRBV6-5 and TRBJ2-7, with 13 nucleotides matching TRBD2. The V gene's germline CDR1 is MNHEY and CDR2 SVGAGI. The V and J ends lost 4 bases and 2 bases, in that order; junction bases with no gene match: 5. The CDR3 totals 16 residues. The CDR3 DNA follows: TGTGCCAGCAGTTCCCGACTAGCGGGAGGCCCCTACGAGCAGTACTTC. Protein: CASSSRLAGGPYEQYF.